Below, one TCR beta chain is given with its context. Assignments of participants to cohorts depended upon their own reported clinical history. A COVID-19 case was met by exposed participants within 2 weeks before study entry. These data originate in a study of blood T cell repertoires in COVID-19. At the level of the study: T cells, B-cell-depleted T cells, or PBMCs supplied cDNA or gDNA.

CDR1 and CDR2 (germline): SGHTA, FQGNSA. V lost 4 bases and J lost 7; bases outside the gene matches: 8. CDR3 length: 15 residues. Repertoires were generated with immunoSEQ multiplex PCR, while TCRdb's copy carries only in-frame clones and drops some. The sample records about 240,000 clones, roughly four fifths being singletons. The sequence was collected from a woman aged 40 to 50 who had been exposed to COVID-19. Sequencing was done on a sample of PBMCs or T cells enriched from blood (not recorded which). The rearrangement uses TRBV7-2 and TRBJ2-2; 8 nucleotides agree with TRBD2. The CDR3 loop reads CASSSGGQSGGELFF. As DNA, the CDR3 is TGTGCCAGCAGCTCGGGGGGGCAGTCTGGCGGGGAGCTGTTTTTT.